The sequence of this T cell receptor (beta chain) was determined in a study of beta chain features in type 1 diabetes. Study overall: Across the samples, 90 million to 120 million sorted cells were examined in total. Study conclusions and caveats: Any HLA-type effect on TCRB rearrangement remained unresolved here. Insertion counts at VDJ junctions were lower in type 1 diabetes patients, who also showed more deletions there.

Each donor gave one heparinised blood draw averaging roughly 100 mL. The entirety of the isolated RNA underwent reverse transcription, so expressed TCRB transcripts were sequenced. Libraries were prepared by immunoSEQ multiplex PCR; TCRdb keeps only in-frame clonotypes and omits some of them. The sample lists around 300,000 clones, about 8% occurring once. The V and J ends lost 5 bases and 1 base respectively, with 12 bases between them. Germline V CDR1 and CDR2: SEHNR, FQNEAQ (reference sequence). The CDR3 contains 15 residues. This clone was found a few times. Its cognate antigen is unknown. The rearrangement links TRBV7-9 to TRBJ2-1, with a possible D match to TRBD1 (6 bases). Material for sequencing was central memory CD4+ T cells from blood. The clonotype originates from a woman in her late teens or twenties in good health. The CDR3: CASSPTGRSYNEQFF. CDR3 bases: TGTGCCAGCAGCCCAACAGGGCGGTCCTACAATGAGCAGTTCTTC. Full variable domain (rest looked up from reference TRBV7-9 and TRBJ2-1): DTGVSQNPRHKITKRGQNVTFRCDPISEHNRLYWYRQTLGQGPEFLTYFQNEAQLEKSRLLSDRFSAERPKGSFSTLEIQRTEQGDSAMYLCASSPTGRSYNEQFFGPGTRLTVL.